The source of this T cell receptor beta chain is a study of T cells in Graves' hyperthyroidism and ophthalmopathy (dated by TCRdb to the late 2010s). With regard to the full study: Peripheral blood was collected at initial diagnosis, before any treatment. Once sampling was done, hyperthyroidism patients were given methimazole at a starting dose of 30 mg daily, whereas ophthalmopathy patients were given high-dose intravenous methylprednisolone. TCR V-J signatures able to tell the groups apart were searched for in a discovery cohort of some 97 patients, of whom 43 had Graves' ophthalmopathy and about 60 had stable Graves' hyperthyroidism. According to the paper, TCR Vbeta CDR3 sequencing was carried out on over 130 peripheral blood samples, which came from under 50 ophthalmopathy, approximately 78 hyperthyroidism and roughly 17 progressor patients. The 100 discovery patients were randomly split 7:3 into training and test sets. In addition, the study compared T-cell repertoires in thyroid tissue and in blood from several Graves' hyperthyroidism patients. Whether ophthalmopathy could be predicted prospectively was tested in an independent validation cohort made up of 18 to 20 hyperthyroidism patients plus 17 patients who later progressed to ophthalmopathy. Results and caveats for the whole study, not just this receptor: In cross-validation, a model built on a 13 V-J signature told ophthalmopathy apart from stable hyperthyroidism with 87.88% sensitivity and roughly 81% specificity, and in testing the same model reached 80%/75%. No statistical method was used to fix the sample size in advance, and group allocation was not hidden from the investigators. Most expanded thyroid clonotypes (frequency above 0.001) were also detected in blood, a finding suggesting that blood repertoires may reflect thyroid immune responses. During validation, the model predicted progression to ophthalmopathy a median of around 6 months ahead of onset, with 70.59% sensitivity and roughly 72% specificity.

CDR1 and CDR2, looked up from the germline V gene (reference sequence), are LNHDA and SQIVND. The germline ends are 16 bases apart after V is trimmed by 4 bases and J by 1 base. Taken from cysteine to phenylalanine, the CDR3 has 16 residues. CDR3 DNA is the only sequence kept; it has 48 bases, read in frame from the first base. A patient counted as having stable Graves' hyperthyroidism if no progression to ophthalmopathy occurred over 18 months of follow-up. Hyperthyroidism patients were newly diagnosed, with disease duration under 2 months, and aged 18 to 65 years. The study excluded patients with uncontrolled infections, other autoimmune diseases, pregnancy or lactation. Clinical symptoms, serum thyroxine and TRAb, thyroid ultrasound, and orbital computed tomography formed the basis for the diagnoses. PBMCs were isolated from 10 ml of fresh peripheral blood by Ficoll-Paque density gradient centrifugation. Total RNA was extracted with Trizol reagent, and quality was checked on an Agilent 2100 Bioanalyzer.

Amplification of TCR beta CDR3 regions was carried out from RNA transcripts. A first-round RT-PCR of the TCR CDR3 used the HTBI primer set with the Qiagen OneStep RT-PCR kit. The libraries were constructed in a second round of multiplex PCR and then size-selected and purified. Sequencing of the libraries was done on an Illumina HiSeq2000 using paired-end 100 bp reads. In the authors' own workflow: Raw data were processed with SOAPnuke, discarding reads with adapters, uncalled bases, mean Phred below 15, or no exact constant-primer or identifier match. High-quality paired reads were merged with COPE v1.2.5, and unique nucleotide sequences were defined as clonotypes. MiTCR v1.1 was used to align clonotypes to the IMGT TRBV, TRBD and TRBJ reference segments. The analysis included only V-J combinations with a frequency above 0.0001, which together covered 98% to 99.2% of the repertoires. A TCS score was defined as the ratio between F50 (clonal expansion) and ExV (chaos), using BLOSUM62-based TCRdist between CDR3 peptides within each V-J. Welch's t-statistics and random forest reduced approximately 520 V-J features to 13, which were used in a naive Bayes classifier (R e1071). Using fastp at Q25 and MiXCR, TCRdb reprocessed the public reads and kept productive beta chains. Duplicate CDR3 protein sequences are folded into a single record with the most common DNA and genes. The V and J calls were not made by the authors but by TCRdb's processing. In this sample the table shows approximately 640,000 distinct CDR3 sequences, about 18% of which occur a single time. 15% of the sample rests with the top ten.

The sample holds a few counts of this clonotype. What antigen it recognizes has not been identified. Base qualities are not provided; no much larger clone lies one nucleotide away. The specimen was blood. This TCR was recovered from a man aged 50-59 years with Graves' hyperthyroidism. The V and J segments used are TRBV19 and TRBJ1-2; the D gene is not confidently resolved. The nucleotides read TGTGCCAGTAGTACGATGACGGGGAGTTATAACTATGGCTACACCTTC. It codes for CASSTMTGSYNYGYTF.